A selection of T cell receptor beta chains follows, all from one sample in a study of shared clonotypes between healthy human individuals. Method: immunoSEQ multiplex PCR; TCRdb's copy keeps in-frame clones and lacks some. The sample yields hundreds of thousands of clones, approximately 97% seen once. Sequencing input: naive CD4+ T cells sorted from blood. Receptors were obtained from a woman aged 25-40 years in good health. The CDR3 runs from the conserved cysteine through the conserved F or W. The D gene is left open where the match is weak. Clone size is not always given. Where it is, it says once, few, many or a class for expanded clones.

j_call: TRBJ2-7; d_call: .; cdr3_length: 15; v_call: TRBV2; clone_size: once; cdr3_aa: CASSVSGRWTYEQYF; cdr3_nt: TGTGCCAGCAGTGTATCGGGACGGTGGACCTACGAGCAGTACTTC
j_call: TRBJ2-1; d_call: .; cdr3_length: 13; v_call: TRBV11-2; clone_size: once; cdr3_aa: CASSLEEWNEQFF; cdr3_nt: TGTGCCAGCAGCTTAGAAGAGTGGAATGAGCAGTTCTTC
j_call: TRBJ2-1; d_call: TRBD2; cdr3_length: 16; v_call: TRBV27; clone_size: once; cdr3_aa: CASSPSVGGLYNEQFF; cdr3_nt: TGTGCCAGCAGTCCTAGCGTGGGAGGGCTCTACAATGAGCAGTTCTTC
j_call: TRBJ2-7; d_call: TRBD2; cdr3_length: 13; v_call: TRBV28; clone_size: .; cdr3_aa: CASQTGTSPEQYF; cdr3_nt: TGTGCCAGCCAAACCGGGACTAGCCCCGAGCAGTACTTC
j_call: TRBJ2-2; d_call: TRBD2; cdr3_length: 15; v_call: TRBV9; clone_size: .; cdr3_aa: CASSNLAGGTGELFF; cdr3_nt: TGTGCCAGCAGTAACTTAGCGGGAGGGACCGGGGAGCTGTTTTTT
j_call: TRBJ2-7; d_call: .; cdr3_length: 15; v_call: TRBV19; clone_size: .; cdr3_aa: CASSMGAEIIYEQYF; cdr3_nt: TGTGCCAGTAGTATGGGAGCGGAGATCATCTACGAGCAGTACTTC
j_call: TRBJ2-3; d_call: .; cdr3_length: 16; v_call: TRBV18; clone_size: .; cdr3_aa: CASSPSMRTGTDTQYF; cdr3_nt: TGTGCCAGCTCACCCTCGATGCGGACGGGCACAGATACGCAGTATTTT
j_call: TRBJ1-5; d_call: .; cdr3_length: 13; v_call: TRBV9; clone_size: .; cdr3_aa: CASSRLQNQPQHF; cdr3_nt: TGTGCCAGCAGCCGGTTACAGAATCAGCCCCAGCATTTT
j_call: TRBJ1-1; d_call: .; cdr3_length: 14; v_call: TRBV19; clone_size: .; cdr3_aa: CASSIGVPQTEAFF; cdr3_nt: TGTGCCAGTAGTATCGGCGTCCCCCAAACTGAAGCTTTCTTT
j_call: TRBJ2-5; d_call: .; cdr3_length: 19; v_call: TRBV5-1; clone_size: .; cdr3_aa: CASSLGQGLGVAGKRTQYF; cdr3_nt: TGCGCCAGCAGCTTGGGACAGGGGCTAGGTGTAGCGGGGAAGAGAACCCAGTACTTC
j_call: TRBJ2-1; d_call: TRBD1; cdr3_length: 14; v_call: TRBV28; clone_size: .; cdr3_aa: CASKGQSSYNEQFF; cdr3_nt: TGTGCCAGCAAGGGACAGAGCTCCTACAATGAGCAGTTCTTC
j_call: TRBJ2-3; d_call: .; cdr3_length: 11; v_call: TRBV10-1; clone_size: .; cdr3_aa: CASSDADTQYF; cdr3_nt: TGCGCCAGCAGCGATGCAGATACGCAGTATTTT
j_call: TRBJ1-5; d_call: .; cdr3_length: 14; v_call: TRBV2; clone_size: .; cdr3_aa: CASSDQGGNQPQHF; cdr3_nt: TGTGCCAGCAGTGATCAAGGGGGCAATCAGCCCCAGCATTTT
j_call: TRBJ2-7; d_call: .; cdr3_length: 16; v_call: TRBV27; clone_size: .; cdr3_aa: CASSIGWGRRTYEQYF; cdr3_nt: TGTGCCAGCAGCATCGGGTGGGGCAGGAGGACCTACGAGCAGTACTTC
j_call: TRBJ2-7; d_call: TRBD1; cdr3_length: 17; v_call: TRBV7-8; clone_size: once; cdr3_aa: CASSPPSPGQGSYEQYF; cdr3_nt: TGTGCCAGCAGCCCACCCTCGCCGGGACAGGGTTCTTACGAGCAGTACTTC
j_call: TRBJ2-7; d_call: .; cdr3_length: 15; v_call: TRBV7-6; clone_size: .; cdr3_aa: CASSRAGTQSYEQYF; cdr3_nt: TGTGCCAGCAGCCGGGCCGGGACACAATCCTACGAGCAGTACTTC
j_call: TRBJ2-3; d_call: .; cdr3_length: 14; v_call: TRBV9; clone_size: .; cdr3_aa: CASSSSIPPDTQYF; cdr3_nt: TGTGCCAGCAGCTCCTCGATCCCGCCAGATACGCAGTATTTT
j_call: TRBJ2-1; d_call: .; cdr3_length: 16; v_call: TRBV7-8; clone_size: .; cdr3_aa: CASSALALSSYNEQFF; cdr3_nt: TGTGCCAGCAGCGCCTTAGCGCTGAGCTCCTACAATGAGCAGTTCTTC
j_call: TRBJ1-1; d_call: .; cdr3_length: 13; v_call: TRBV28; clone_size: .; cdr3_aa: CASSLPGPTEAFF; cdr3_nt: TGTGCCAGCAGTTTACCAGGGCCCACTGAAGCTTTCTTT
j_call: TRBJ2-3; d_call: .; cdr3_length: 17; v_call: TRBV25-1; clone_size: .; cdr3_aa: CASSSGGPSPSTDTQYF; cdr3_nt: TGTGCCAGCAGTAGTGGAGGGCCCTCTCCTAGCACAGATACGCAGTATTTT
j_call: TRBJ1-2; d_call: TRBD1; cdr3_length: 12; v_call: TRBV6-6; clone_size: .; cdr3_aa: CASSDRDYGYTF; cdr3_nt: TGTGCCAGCAGCGACAGGGACTATGGCTACACCTTC
j_call: TRBJ2-3; d_call: .; cdr3_length: 14; v_call: TRBV6-5; clone_size: .; cdr3_aa: CASSYSGVADTQYF; cdr3_nt: TGTGCCAGCAGTTACTCGGGGGTGGCAGATACGCAGTATTTT
j_call: TRBJ2-3; d_call: .; cdr3_length: 13; v_call: TRBV6-5; clone_size: .; cdr3_aa: CASSYGRRTSQYF; cdr3_nt: TGTGCCAGCAGTTACGGCCGGAGAACCTCGCAGTATTTT
j_call: TRBJ2-2; d_call: TRBD2; cdr3_length: 15; v_call: TRBV9; clone_size: .; cdr3_aa: CASSVASGSTGELFF; cdr3_nt: TGTGCCAGCAGCGTAGCCAGCGGGAGTACCGGGGAGCTGTTTTTT
j_call: TRBJ1-4; d_call: TRBD1; cdr3_length: 13; v_call: TRBV6-6; clone_size: .; cdr3_aa: CASGIRGAGKLFF; cdr3_nt: TGTGCCAGTGGTATCAGGGGGGCGGGGAAACTGTTTTTT
j_call: TRBJ2-3; d_call: .; cdr3_length: 16; v_call: TRBV25-1; clone_size: .; cdr3_aa: CASSETVSSMGDTQYF; cdr3_nt: TGTGCCAGCAGTGAAACGGTTTCATCCATGGGAGATACGCAGTATTTT
j_call: TRBJ1-2; d_call: .; cdr3_length: 11; v_call: TRBV30; clone_size: few; cdr3_aa: CAWTASYGYTF; cdr3_nt: TGTGCCTGGACCGCCTCCTATGGCTACACCTTC
j_call: TRBJ2-5; d_call: .; cdr3_length: 13; v_call: TRBV18; clone_size: .; cdr3_aa: CASSQGIRETQYF; cdr3_nt: TGTGCCAGCTCACAGGGGATTCGGGAGACCCAGTACTTC
j_call: TRBJ1-5; d_call: TRBD1; cdr3_length: 14; v_call: TRBV2; clone_size: .; cdr3_aa: CASSDEQGHQPQHF; cdr3_nt: TGTGCCAGCAGTGACGAACAGGGGCATCAGCCCCAGCATTTT
j_call: TRBJ2-7; d_call: .; cdr3_length: 15; v_call: TRBV6-1; clone_size: .; cdr3_aa: CASSEGGPSTQWQYF; cdr3_nt: TGTGCCAGCAGTGAAGGTGGGCCCTCTACGCAATGGCAGTACTTC
j_call: TRBJ2-2; d_call: TRBD2; cdr3_length: 15; v_call: TRBV6-1; clone_size: .; cdr3_aa: CASTPAGVILGELFF; cdr3_nt: TGTGCCAGCACTCCAGCGGGAGTGATTCTTGGGGAGCTGTTTTTT
j_call: TRBJ2-7; d_call: .; cdr3_length: 14; v_call: TRBV18; clone_size: .; cdr3_aa: CASSPGGVSYEQYF; cdr3_nt: TGTGCCAGCTCACCAGGAGGGGTATCCTACGAGCAGTACTTC
j_call: TRBJ1-6; d_call: .; cdr3_length: 14; v_call: TRBV9; clone_size: .; cdr3_aa: CASSPRWADSPLHF; cdr3_nt: TGTGCCAGCAGCCCCCGGTGGGCAGATTCACCCCTCCACTTT